This T cell receptor beta chain was observed in a study of PD-1 blockade in mismatch repair-deficient tumors. Regarding time point: 10-day in vitro stimulation with candidate neoantigen peptide 2. An approximately 10-day in vitro culture was run per each of over five reactive peptides. Concerning this clone itself: No antigen is known for it.

The germline V gene has CDR1 MDHEN and CDR2 SYDVKM. The germline V and J ends were trimmed by 4 bases and 0 bases, with 13 bases remaining between them. The CDR3 extends over 16 amino acids. The study, taken as a whole, reports: Tumor-resident clones, often absent from pretreatment blood, expanded after pembrolizumab and then contracted.

Profiled with immunoSEQ multiplex PCR; TCRdb holds only in-frame clones, not every one. The table shows about 10,000 clones, with around 87% occurring only once. Sequencing used cells cultured in vitro, obtained from a patient treated with pembrolizumab. V usage is TRBV28 and J usage is TRBJ2-1; a possible D gene is TRBD2 (7 bases). The TCR originated in an adult with mismatch repair-deficient cancer. The chain's CDR3 is CASSSGGANSYNEQFF. CDR3 coding DNA: TGTGCCAGCAGTTCGGGGGGCGCTAACTCCTACAATGAGCAGTTCTTC.